This T cell receptor (beta chain) was recovered during a study of blood T cell repertoires in COVID-19. The method was immunoSEQ multiplex PCR; TCRdb's version includes in-frame clones alone and lacks a portion of them. The data show 250,000 to 400,000 clones, with roughly nine tenths seen just once and under 3.5% held by the top ten. The CDR3 is made up of 14 amino acids. Losses at the gene ends were 0 bases for V and 7 bases for J; bases not matched to a gene: 5. The germline gives CDR1 SGHRS, CDR2 YFSETQ. This sequence originates from a woman younger than 45 with COVID-19, enrolled during active disease. The sample consisted of peripheral blood. V gene TRBV5-1 combines with J gene TRBJ2-7; 9 nucleotides agree with TRBD1. The CDR3, as DNA: TGCGCCAGCAGCTTGGGAGGGACAGGGACGGAGCAGTACTTC. This encodes CASSLGGTGTEQYF.